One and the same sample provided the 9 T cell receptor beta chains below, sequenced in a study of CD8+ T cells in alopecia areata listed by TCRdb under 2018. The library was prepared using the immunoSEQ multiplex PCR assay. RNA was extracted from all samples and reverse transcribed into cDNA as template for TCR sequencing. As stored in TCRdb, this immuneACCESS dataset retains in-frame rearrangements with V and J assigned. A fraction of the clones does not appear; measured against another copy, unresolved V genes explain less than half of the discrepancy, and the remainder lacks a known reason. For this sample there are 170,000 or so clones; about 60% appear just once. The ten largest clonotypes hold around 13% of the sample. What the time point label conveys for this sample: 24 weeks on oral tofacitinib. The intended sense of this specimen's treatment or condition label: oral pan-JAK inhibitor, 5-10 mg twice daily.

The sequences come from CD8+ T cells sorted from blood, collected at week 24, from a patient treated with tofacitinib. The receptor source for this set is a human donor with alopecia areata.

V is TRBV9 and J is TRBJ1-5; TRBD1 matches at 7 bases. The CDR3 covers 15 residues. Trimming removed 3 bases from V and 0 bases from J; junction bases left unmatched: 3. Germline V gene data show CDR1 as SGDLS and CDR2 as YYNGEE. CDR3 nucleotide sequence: TGTGCCAGCAGCGAGGGGGCTTCTAGCAATCAGCCCCAGCATTTT. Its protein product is CASSEGASSNQPQHF.

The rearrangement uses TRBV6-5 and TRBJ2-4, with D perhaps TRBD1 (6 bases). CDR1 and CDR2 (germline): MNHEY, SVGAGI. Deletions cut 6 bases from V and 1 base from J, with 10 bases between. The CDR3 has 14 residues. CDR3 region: CASRQGLAKNIQYF. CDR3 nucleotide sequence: TGTGCCAGCAGACAGGGTTTGGCCAAAAACATTCAGTACTTC.

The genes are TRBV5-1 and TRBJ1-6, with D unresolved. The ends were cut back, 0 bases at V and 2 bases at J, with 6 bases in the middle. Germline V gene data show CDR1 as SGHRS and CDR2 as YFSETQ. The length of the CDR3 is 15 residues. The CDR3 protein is CASSLEQTYNSPLHF. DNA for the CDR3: TGCGCCAGCAGCTTGGAGCAGACCTATAATTCACCCCTCCACTTT.

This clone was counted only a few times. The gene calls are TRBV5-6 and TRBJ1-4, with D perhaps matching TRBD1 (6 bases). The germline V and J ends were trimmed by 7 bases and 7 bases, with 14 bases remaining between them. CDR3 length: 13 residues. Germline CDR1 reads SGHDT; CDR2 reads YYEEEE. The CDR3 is CASGDIGSEKLFF. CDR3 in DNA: TGTGCCAGCGGGGACATAGGATCTGAAAAACTGTTTTTT.

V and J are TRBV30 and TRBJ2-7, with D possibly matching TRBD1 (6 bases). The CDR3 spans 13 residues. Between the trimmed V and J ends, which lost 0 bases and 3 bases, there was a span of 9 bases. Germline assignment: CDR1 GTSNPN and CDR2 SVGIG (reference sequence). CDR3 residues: CAWSVGHGYEQYF. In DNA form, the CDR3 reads TGTGCCTGGAGTGTGGGACACGGCTACGAGCAGTACTTC. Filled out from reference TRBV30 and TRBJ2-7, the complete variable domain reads SQTIHQWPATLVQPVGSPLSLECTVEGTSNPNLYWYRQAAGRGLQLLFYSVGIGQISSEVPQNLSASRPQDRQFILSSKKLLLSDSGFYLCAWSVGHGYEQYFGPGTRLTVT.

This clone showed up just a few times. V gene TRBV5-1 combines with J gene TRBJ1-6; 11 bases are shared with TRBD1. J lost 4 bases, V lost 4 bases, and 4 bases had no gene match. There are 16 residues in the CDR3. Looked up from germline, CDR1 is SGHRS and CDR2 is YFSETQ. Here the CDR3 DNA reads TGCGCCAGCAGCATGGGACAGGGGGAATATAATTCACCCCTCCACTTT. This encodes CASSMGQGEYNSPLHF.

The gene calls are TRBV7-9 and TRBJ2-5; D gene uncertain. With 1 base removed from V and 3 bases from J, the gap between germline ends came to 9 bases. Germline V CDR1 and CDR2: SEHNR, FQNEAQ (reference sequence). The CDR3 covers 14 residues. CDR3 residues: CASSLVQSEETQYF. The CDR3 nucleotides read TGTGCCAGCAGCTTAGTACAGAGTGAAGAGACCCAGTACTTC.

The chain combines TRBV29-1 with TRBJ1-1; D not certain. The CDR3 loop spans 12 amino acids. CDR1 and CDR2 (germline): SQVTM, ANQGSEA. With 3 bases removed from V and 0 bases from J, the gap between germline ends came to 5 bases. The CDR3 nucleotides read TGCAGCGTTGATGGGTTGAACACTGAAGCTTTCTTT. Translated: CSVDGLNTEAFF.

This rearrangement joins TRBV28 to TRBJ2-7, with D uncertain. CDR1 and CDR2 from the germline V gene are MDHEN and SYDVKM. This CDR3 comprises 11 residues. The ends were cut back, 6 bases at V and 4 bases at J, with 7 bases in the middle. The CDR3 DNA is TGTGCCAGCAGGGACCAATACGAGCAGTACTTC. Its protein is CASRDQYEQYF.